A single TCR beta chain is shown here with its context. Its antigen is unidentified. Patients were adults with ileal or ileocolonic Crohn's disease needing resection. These data are taken from a study of T cell repertoires in ileal Crohn's disease. Study-wide background: Patients had a median approximately 7.3-year disease duration, and roughly 32% were active smokers. The study, taken as a whole, reports: Mucosal expansions were suggested to be mainly CD8 T cells. Every patient over 26.8% clonality showed endoscopic recurrence.

Germline CDR1 and CDR2: SGHNT and YYREEE (reference sequence). CDR3 length equals 15 residues. Germline trimming cut 0 bases from V and 6 bases from J; bases unmatched to any gene: 6. Produced via immunoSEQ multiplex PCR; TCRdb's table is partial and in-frame only. Of 16,000 or so clones listed, 80% are singletons. The source material was ileal tissue. This rearrangement joins TRBV5-4 to TRBJ2-1; 7 bases align to TRBD1. This TCR was sampled from an adult with Crohn's disease. CDR3 amino acids: CASSLAGQVFNEQFF. CDR3 in DNA: TGTGCCAGCAGCTTGGCCGGACAGGTCTTCAATGAGCAGTTCTTC.